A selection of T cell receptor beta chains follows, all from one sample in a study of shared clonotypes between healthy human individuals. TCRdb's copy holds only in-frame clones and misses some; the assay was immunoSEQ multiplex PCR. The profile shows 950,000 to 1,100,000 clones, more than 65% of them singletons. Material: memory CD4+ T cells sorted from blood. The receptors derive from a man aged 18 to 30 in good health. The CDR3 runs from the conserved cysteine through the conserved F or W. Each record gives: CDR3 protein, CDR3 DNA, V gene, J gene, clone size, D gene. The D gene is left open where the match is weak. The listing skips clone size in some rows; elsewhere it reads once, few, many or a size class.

cdr3_aa: CAWTPSSTGNTEAFF; cdr3_nt: TGTGCCTGGACCCCCTCATCGACGGGGAACACTGAAGCTTTCTTT; v_call: TRBV30; j_call: TRBJ1-1; clone_size: -; d_call: -
cdr3_aa: CASSEIAQGNQPQHF; cdr3_nt: TGTGCCAGCAGTGAAATAGCGCAGGGCAATCAGCCCCAGCATTTT; v_call: TRBV2; j_call: TRBJ1-5; clone_size: -; d_call: -
cdr3_aa: CATVPGVRSYEQYF; cdr3_nt: TGTGCCACCGTACCCGGGGTCCGGAGCTACGAGCAGTACTTC; v_call: TRBV6-6; j_call: TRBJ2-7; clone_size: -; d_call: -
cdr3_aa: CAISESGLAGGPTDTQYF; cdr3_nt: TGTGCCATCAGTGAGTCCGGACTAGCGGGGGGCCCCACAGATACGCAGTATTTT; v_call: TRBV10-3; j_call: TRBJ2-3; clone_size: -; d_call: TRBD2
cdr3_aa: CASSQGAYSGNTIYF; cdr3_nt: TGCGCCAGCAGCCAAGGGGCGTACTCTGGAAACACCATATATTTT; v_call: TRBV4-1; j_call: TRBJ1-3; clone_size: -; d_call: -
cdr3_aa: CASSVVASQGRGYTF; cdr3_nt: TGTGCCAGCAGCGTAGTCGCCTCACAGGGACGCGGCTACACCTTC; v_call: TRBV9; j_call: TRBJ1-2; clone_size: few; d_call: -
cdr3_aa: CASSKAGLQGSNQPQHF; cdr3_nt: TGTGCCAGCAGTAAAGCGGGGTTGCAGGGTAGCAATCAGCCCCAGCATTTT; v_call: TRBV6-1; j_call: TRBJ1-5; clone_size: many; d_call: -
cdr3_aa: CASSLGVWTGGKTQYF; cdr3_nt: TGTGCCAGCAGCTTAGGGGTTTGGACAGGGGGCAAGACCCAGTACTTC; v_call: TRBV7-2; j_call: TRBJ2-5; clone_size: -; d_call: TRBD1
cdr3_aa: CASSPFGEGGYTF; cdr3_nt: TGTGCCAGCTCACCATTCGGGGAGGGCGGCTACACCTTC; v_call: TRBV18; j_call: TRBJ1-2; clone_size: -; d_call: -
cdr3_aa: CASLGGYGYTF; cdr3_nt: TGTGCCAGCTTAGGGGGGTATGGCTACACCTTC; v_call: TRBV6-1; j_call: TRBJ1-2; clone_size: -; d_call: -
cdr3_aa: CASSLEGPYNSPLHF; cdr3_nt: TGTGCCAGCAGCTTGGAAGGCCCATATAATTCACCCCTCCACTTT; v_call: TRBV5-6; j_call: TRBJ1-6; clone_size: once; d_call: -
cdr3_aa: CASSRGKETETQYF; cdr3_nt: TGTGCCAGCAGCAGGGGCAAAGAGACGGAGACCCAGTACTTC; v_call: TRBV9; j_call: TRBJ2-5; clone_size: once; d_call: -
cdr3_aa: CASSRTGTGLGANVLTF; cdr3_nt: TGTGCCAGCTCACGGACGGGAACCGGGCTCGGGGCCAACGTCCTGACTTTC; v_call: TRBV18; j_call: TRBJ2-6; clone_size: -; d_call: -
cdr3_aa: CASSPTDNYGYTF; cdr3_nt: TGTGCCAGCTCACCAACAGACAACTATGGCTACACCTTC; v_call: TRBV18; j_call: TRBJ1-2; clone_size: -; d_call: -
cdr3_aa: CASSPKYF; cdr3_nt: TGTGCCAGCAGCCCCAAGTACTTC; v_call: TRBV11-3; j_call: TRBJ2-5; clone_size: few; d_call: -
cdr3_aa: CASSPPMGTGELFF; cdr3_nt: TGTGCCAGCTCACCACCGATGGGCACCGGGGAGCTGTTTTTT; v_call: TRBV18; j_call: TRBJ2-2; clone_size: -; d_call: -
cdr3_aa: CASSYGGNTQYF; cdr3_nt: TGTGCCAGCAGTTACGGGGGAAATACGCAGTATTTT; v_call: TRBV6-5; j_call: TRBJ2-3; clone_size: -; d_call: -
cdr3_aa: CASSPGLAYNEQFF; cdr3_nt: TGTGCCAGCAGCCCGGGACTTGCTTACAATGAGCAGTTCTTC; v_call: TRBV2; j_call: TRBJ2-1; clone_size: once; d_call: -
cdr3_aa: CASSLNRDHSPLHF; cdr3_nt: TGTGCCAGCAGTTTAAACAGGGACCATTCACCCCTCCACTTT; v_call: TRBV27; j_call: TRBJ1-6; clone_size: -; d_call: -
cdr3_aa: CASSARQGTINNQPQHF; cdr3_nt: TGTGCCAGCAGTGCCAGACAGGGGACGATTAATAATCAGCCCCAGCATTTT; v_call: TRBV6-1; j_call: TRBJ1-5; clone_size: -; d_call: TRBD1
cdr3_aa: CASSLARGGASDTQYF; cdr3_nt: TGTGCCAGCAGCTTAGCCAGGGGGGGAGCCTCAGATACGCAGTATTTT; v_call: TRBV7-2; j_call: TRBJ2-3; clone_size: -; d_call: -
cdr3_aa: CASSSDSEGGTKNIQYF; cdr3_nt: TGTGCCAGCAGCTCCGACAGTGAGGGGGGAACCAAAAACATTCAGTACTTC; v_call: TRBV21-1; j_call: TRBJ2-4; clone_size: -; d_call: -
cdr3_aa: CASSSVSGPVSGANVLTF; cdr3_nt: TGTGCCAGCAGCTCAGTTTCCGGACCGGTCTCTGGGGCCAACGTCCTGACTTTC; v_call: TRBV11-2; j_call: TRBJ2-6; clone_size: -; d_call: -
cdr3_aa: CASRGQGYNSPLHF; cdr3_nt: TGTGCCAGCAGAGGACAGGGATATAATTCACCCCTCCACTTT; v_call: TRBV6-5; j_call: TRBJ1-6; clone_size: -; d_call: TRBD1
cdr3_aa: CASSLASPQETQYF; cdr3_nt: TGTGCCAGCAGCCTCGCTTCTCCCCAGGAGACCCAGTACTTC; v_call: TRBV5-4; j_call: TRBJ2-5; clone_size: many; d_call: -
cdr3_aa: CASSPWTDLHTDTQYF; cdr3_nt: TGTGCCAGCTCACCCTGGACCGATCTTCACACAGATACGCAGTATTTT; v_call: TRBV18; j_call: TRBJ2-3; clone_size: -; d_call: -
cdr3_aa: CASSTYSNQPQHF; cdr3_nt: TGTGCCAGCAGCACCTATAGCAATCAGCCCCAGCATTTT; v_call: TRBV7-8; j_call: TRBJ1-5; clone_size: -; d_call: -
cdr3_aa: CATSRAGRQETQYF; cdr3_nt: TGTGCCACCAGCAGAGCGGGGAGACAAGAGACCCAGTACTTC; v_call: TRBV15; j_call: TRBJ2-5; clone_size: -; d_call: -
cdr3_aa: CASARTENTEAFF; cdr3_nt: TGTGCCTCCGCGAGGACAGAGAACACTGAAGCTTTCTTT; v_call: TRBV19; j_call: TRBJ1-1; clone_size: -; d_call: -
cdr3_aa: CASSPGTGSEKLFF; cdr3_nt: TGTGCCAGCTCACCCGGGACGGGAAGTGAAAAACTGTTTTTT; v_call: TRBV18; j_call: TRBJ1-4; clone_size: -; d_call: -
cdr3_aa: CASSSLQGAGEQFF; cdr3_nt: TGTGCCAGCAGCTCCCTGCAGGGGGCCGGTGAGCAGTTCTTC; v_call: TRBV11-2; j_call: TRBJ2-1; clone_size: -; d_call: TRBD1
cdr3_aa: CASSYSTDTNYGYTF; cdr3_nt: TGTGCCAGCAGTTACTCGACGGATACTAACTATGGCTACACCTTC; v_call: TRBV6-5; j_call: TRBJ1-2; clone_size: -; d_call: -
cdr3_aa: CASSLDGGSGTQYF; cdr3_nt: TGTGCCAGCAGCTTAGATGGGGGATCGGGGACCCAGTACTTC; v_call: TRBV11-3; j_call: TRBJ2-5; clone_size: -; d_call: -
cdr3_aa: CASRYSRDGGSYGYTF; cdr3_nt: TGTGCCAGTAGATATTCTCGGGACGGAGGGAGCTATGGCTACACCTTC; v_call: TRBV19; j_call: TRBJ1-2; clone_size: -; d_call: -
cdr3_aa: CASSVGASGGTETQYF; cdr3_nt: TGTGCCAGCAGCGTAGGGGCTAGCGGGGGAACAGAGACCCAGTACTTC; v_call: TRBV9; j_call: TRBJ2-5; clone_size: -; d_call: TRBD2